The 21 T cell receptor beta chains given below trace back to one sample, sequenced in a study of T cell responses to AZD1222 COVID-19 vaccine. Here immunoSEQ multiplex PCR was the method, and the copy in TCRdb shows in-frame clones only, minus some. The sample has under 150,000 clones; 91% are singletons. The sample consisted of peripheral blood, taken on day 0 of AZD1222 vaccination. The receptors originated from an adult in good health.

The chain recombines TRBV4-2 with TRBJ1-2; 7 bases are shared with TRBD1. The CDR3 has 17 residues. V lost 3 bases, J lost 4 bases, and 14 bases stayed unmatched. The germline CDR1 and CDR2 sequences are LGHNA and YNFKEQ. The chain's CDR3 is CASSHSRDSTPLYGYTF. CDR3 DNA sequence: TGTGCCAGCAGCCATTCCCGGGACAGTACTCCGCTCTATGGCTACACCTTC.

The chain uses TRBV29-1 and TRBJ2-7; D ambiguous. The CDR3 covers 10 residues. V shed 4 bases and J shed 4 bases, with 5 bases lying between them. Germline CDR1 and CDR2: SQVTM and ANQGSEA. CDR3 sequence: CSVGAYEQYF. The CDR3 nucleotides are TGCAGCGTTGGTGCGTACGAGCAGTACTTC.

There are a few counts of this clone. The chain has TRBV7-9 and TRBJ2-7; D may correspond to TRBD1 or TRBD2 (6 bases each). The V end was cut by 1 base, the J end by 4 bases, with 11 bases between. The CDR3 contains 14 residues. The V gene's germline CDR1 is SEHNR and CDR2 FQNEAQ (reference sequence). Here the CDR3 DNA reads TGTGCCAGCAGCTTAGTAGGGGGGCAGTACGAGCAGTACTTC. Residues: CASSLVGGQYEQYF.

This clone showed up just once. CDR3 coding DNA: TGTGCCAGCAGTTACAATGGACTAGCGGGGGACAATGAGCAGTTCTTC. Translated: CASSYNGLAGDNEQFF. The chain links TRBV6-5 to TRBJ2-1; 13 bases fit TRBD2. Trimming removed 2 bases from V and 5 bases from J; junction bases left unmatched: 3. This CDR3 region has 16 residues. Germline-derived CDR1 and CDR2 are MNHEY and SVGAGI.

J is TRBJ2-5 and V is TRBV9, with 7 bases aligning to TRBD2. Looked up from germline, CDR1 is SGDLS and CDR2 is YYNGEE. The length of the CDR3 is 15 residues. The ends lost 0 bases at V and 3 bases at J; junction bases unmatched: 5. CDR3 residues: CASSVAGGWKETQYF. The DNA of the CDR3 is TGTGCCAGCAGCGTAGCGGGGGGTTGGAAAGAGACCCAGTACTTC.

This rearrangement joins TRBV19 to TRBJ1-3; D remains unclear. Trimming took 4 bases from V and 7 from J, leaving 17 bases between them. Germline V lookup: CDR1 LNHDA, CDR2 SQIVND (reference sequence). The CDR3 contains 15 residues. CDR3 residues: CASSTSDGYPNTIYF. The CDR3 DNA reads TGTGCCAGTAGTACTTCGGACGGGTACCCGAACACCATATATTTT. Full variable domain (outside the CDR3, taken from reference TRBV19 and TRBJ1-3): DGGITQSPKYLFRKEGQNVTLSCEQNLNHDAMYWYRQDPGQGLRLIYYSQIVNDFQKGDIAEGYSVSREKKESFPLTVTSAQKNPTAFYLCASSTSDGYPNTIYFGEGSWLTVV.

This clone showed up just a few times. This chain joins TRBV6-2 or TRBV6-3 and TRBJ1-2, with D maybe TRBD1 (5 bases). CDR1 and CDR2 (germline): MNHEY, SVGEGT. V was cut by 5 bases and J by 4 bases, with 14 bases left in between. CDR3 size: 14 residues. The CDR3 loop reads CASSLSGASYGYTF. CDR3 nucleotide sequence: TGTGCCAGCAGTCTAAGCGGGGCGAGCTATGGCTACACCTTC.

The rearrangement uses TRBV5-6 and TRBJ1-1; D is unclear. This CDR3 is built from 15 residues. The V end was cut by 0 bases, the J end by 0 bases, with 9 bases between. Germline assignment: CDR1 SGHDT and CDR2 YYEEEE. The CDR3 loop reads CASSLGHSVNTEAFF. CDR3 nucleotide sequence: TGTGCCAGCAGCTTGGGCCATTCGGTGAACACTGAAGCTTTCTTT.

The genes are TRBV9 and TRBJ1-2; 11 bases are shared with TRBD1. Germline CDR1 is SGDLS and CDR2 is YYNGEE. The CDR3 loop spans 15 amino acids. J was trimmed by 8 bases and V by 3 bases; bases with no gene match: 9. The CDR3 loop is CASSAGQGARKGYTF. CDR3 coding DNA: TGTGCCAGCAGCGCCGGACAGGGGGCGAGGAAGGGCTACACCTTC. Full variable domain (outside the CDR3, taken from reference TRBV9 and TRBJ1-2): DSGVTQTPKHLITATGQRVTLRCSPRSGDLSVYWYQQSLDQGLQFLIQYYNGEERAKGNILERFSAQQFPDLHSELNLSSLELGDSALYFCASSAGQGARKGYTFGSGTRLTVV.

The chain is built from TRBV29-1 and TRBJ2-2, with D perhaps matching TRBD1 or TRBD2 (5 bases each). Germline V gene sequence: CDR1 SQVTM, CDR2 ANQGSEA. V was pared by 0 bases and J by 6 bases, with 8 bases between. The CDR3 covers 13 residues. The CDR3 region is CSVEEGVAGELFF. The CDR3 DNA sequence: TGCAGCGTTGAAGAGGGGGTGGCCGGGGAGCTGTTTTTT.

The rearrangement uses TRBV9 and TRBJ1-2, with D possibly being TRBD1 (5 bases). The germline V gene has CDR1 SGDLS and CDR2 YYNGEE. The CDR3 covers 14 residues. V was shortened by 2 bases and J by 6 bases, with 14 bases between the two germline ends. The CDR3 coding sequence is TGTGCCAGCAGCGTCGACAGCCTGGGGGATGGCTACACCTTC. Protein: CASSVDSLGDGYTF.

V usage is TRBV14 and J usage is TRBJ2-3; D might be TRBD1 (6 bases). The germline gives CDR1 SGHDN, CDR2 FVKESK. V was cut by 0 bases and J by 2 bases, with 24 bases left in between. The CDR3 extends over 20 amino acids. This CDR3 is CASSQEERPQTGVYTDTQYF. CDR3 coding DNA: TGTGCCAGCAGCCAAGAGGAAAGGCCCCAGACAGGCGTATACACAGATACGCAGTATTTT.

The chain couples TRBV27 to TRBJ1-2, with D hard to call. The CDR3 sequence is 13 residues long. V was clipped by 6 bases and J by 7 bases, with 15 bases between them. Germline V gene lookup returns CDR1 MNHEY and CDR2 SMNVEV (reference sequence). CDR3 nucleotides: TGTGCCAGCAGCCGTGGCCCTATTTCTGGCTACACCTTC. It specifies CASSRGPISGYTF.

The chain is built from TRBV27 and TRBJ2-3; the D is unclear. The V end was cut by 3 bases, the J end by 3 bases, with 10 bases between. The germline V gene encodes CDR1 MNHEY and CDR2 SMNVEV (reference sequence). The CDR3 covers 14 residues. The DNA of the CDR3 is TGTGCCAGCAGTTTGGGGTCAGAGACAGATACGCAGTATTTT. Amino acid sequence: CASSLGSETDTQYF.

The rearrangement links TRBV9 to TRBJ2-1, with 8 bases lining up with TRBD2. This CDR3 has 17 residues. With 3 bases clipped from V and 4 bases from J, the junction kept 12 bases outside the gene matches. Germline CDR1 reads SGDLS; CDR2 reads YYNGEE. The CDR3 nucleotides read TGTGCCAGCAGCGCAAGGGCCTTAGCGGGACCATACAATGAGCAGTTCTTC. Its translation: CASSARALAGPYNEQFF.

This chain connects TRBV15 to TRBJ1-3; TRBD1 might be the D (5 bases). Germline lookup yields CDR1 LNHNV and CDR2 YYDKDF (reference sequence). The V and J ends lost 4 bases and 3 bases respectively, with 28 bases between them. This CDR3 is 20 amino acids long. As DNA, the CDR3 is TGTGCCACCAGCAACCTAGGACAACTCGCCAAACGCTACCTTGGAAACACCATATATTTT. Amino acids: CATSNLGQLAKRYLGNTIYF. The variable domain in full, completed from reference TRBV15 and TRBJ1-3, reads DAMVIQNPRYQVTQFGKPVTLSCSQTLNHNVMYWYQQKSSQAPKLLFHYYDKDFNNEADTPDNFQSRRPNTSFCFLDIRSPGLGDTAMYLCATSNLGQLAKRYLGNTIYFGEGSWLTVV.

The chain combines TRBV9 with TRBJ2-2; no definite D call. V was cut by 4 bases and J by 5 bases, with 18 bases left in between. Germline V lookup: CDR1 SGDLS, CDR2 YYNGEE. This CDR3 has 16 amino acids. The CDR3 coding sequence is TGTGCCAGCAGCTTTGGACCGCCTCTAGGGACCGGGGAGCTGTTTTTT. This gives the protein CASSFGPPLGTGELFF.

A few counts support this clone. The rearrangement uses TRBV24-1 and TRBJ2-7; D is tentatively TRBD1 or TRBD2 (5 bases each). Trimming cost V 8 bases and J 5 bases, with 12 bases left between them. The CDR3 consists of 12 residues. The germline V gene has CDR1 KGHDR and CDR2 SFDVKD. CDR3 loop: CATMSGRNEQYF. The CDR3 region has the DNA TGTGCCACCATGTCGGGGCGGAACGAGCAGTACTTC.

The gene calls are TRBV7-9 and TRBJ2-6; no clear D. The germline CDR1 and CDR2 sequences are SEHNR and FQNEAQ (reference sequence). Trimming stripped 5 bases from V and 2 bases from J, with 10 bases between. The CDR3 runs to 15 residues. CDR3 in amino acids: CASSGGPAGANVLTF. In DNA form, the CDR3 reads TGTGCCAGCAGCGGCGGACCAGCTGGGGCCAACGTCCTGACTTTC.

CDR3 loop: CASSQGESTYGYTF. The CDR3 DNA follows: TGTGCCAGCAGCCAGGGGGAGAGTACCTATGGCTACACCTTC. The gene calls are TRBV3-1 (or the pseudogene TRBV3-2) and TRBJ1-2; D is perhaps TRBD1 (5 bases). The CDR3 has 14 amino acids. The V end lost 3 bases, the J end lost 4 bases, and 12 bases lay between the germline ends. Germline V gene sequence: CDR1 LGHDT, CDR2 YNNKEL (reference sequence).

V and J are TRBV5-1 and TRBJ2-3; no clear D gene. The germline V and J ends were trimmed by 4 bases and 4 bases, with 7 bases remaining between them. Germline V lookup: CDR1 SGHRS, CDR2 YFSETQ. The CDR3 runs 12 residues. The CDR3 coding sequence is TGCGCCAGCAGCCAAACAGCAGATACGCAGTATTTT. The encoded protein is CASSQTADTQYF.